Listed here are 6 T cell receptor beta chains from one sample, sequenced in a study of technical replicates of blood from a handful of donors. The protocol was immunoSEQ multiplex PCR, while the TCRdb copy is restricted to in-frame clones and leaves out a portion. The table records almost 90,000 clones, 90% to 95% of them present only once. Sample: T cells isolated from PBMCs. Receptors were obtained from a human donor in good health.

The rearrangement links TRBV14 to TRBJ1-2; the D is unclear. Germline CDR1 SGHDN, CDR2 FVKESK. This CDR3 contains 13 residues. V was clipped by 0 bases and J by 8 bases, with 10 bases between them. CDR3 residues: CASSQDWEKGYTF. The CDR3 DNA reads TGTGCCAGCAGCCAAGATTGGGAGAAAGGCTACACCTTC.

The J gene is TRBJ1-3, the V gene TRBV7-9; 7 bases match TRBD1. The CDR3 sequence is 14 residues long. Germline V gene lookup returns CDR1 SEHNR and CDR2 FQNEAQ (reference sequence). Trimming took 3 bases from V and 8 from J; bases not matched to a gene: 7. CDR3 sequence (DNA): TGTGCCAGCAGCTTGGGACAGTCTGGTCACACCATATATTTT. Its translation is CASSLGQSGHTIYF.

CDR3 coding DNA: TGTGCCTGGAGTACCTCGACAGGAACGTATTTTCCGGCAACTAATGAAAAACTGTTTTTT. Translating it yields CAWSTSTGTYFPATNEKLFF. V is TRBV30 and J is TRBJ1-4; D is perhaps TRBD1 (6 bases). Deletions cut 2 bases from V and 0 bases from J, with 25 bases between. The V gene's germline CDR1 is GTSNPN and CDR2 SVGIG (reference sequence). The CDR3 spans 20 residues.

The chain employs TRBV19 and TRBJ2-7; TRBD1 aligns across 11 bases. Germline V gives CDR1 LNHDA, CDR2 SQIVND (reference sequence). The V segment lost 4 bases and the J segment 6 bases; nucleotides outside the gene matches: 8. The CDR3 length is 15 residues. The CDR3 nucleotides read TGTGCCAGTAGTAGCCTTACCGGGACAGGGGGCGAGCAGTACTTC. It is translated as CASSSLTGTGGEQYF.

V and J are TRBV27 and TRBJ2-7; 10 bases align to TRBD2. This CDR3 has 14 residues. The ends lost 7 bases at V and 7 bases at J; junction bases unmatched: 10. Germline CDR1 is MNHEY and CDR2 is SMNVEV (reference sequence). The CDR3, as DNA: TGTGCCAGCACCCTAGCGGGAGTCCCTGGGGAGCAGTACTTC. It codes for CASTLAGVPGEQYF.

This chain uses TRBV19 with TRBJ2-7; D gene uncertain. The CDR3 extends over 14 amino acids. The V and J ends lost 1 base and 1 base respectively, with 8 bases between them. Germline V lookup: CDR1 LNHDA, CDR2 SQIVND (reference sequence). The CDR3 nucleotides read TGTGCCAGTAGTATAGTCCCCCAATCCTACGAGCAGTACTTC. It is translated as CASSIVPQSYEQYF.